The 13 T cell receptor beta chains below were found in one sample sequenced in a study of blood T cell repertoires in COVID-19. The protocol was immunoSEQ multiplex PCR, while the TCRdb copy is restricted to in-frame clones and leaves out a portion. The data contain around 250,000 clones, around 86% of them singletons. Sequenced material: peripheral blood. The receptors originated from a woman between 40 and 50 years old who had recovered from COVID-19.

The V and J genes are TRBV25-1 and TRBJ2-1; 8 nucleotides align to TRBD2. From germline, CDR1 is MGHDK and CDR2 SYGVNS. After removal of 1 base from V and 3 bases from J, the junction contained 2 bases not matched to a gene. The CDR3 is made up of 15 amino acids. The CDR3 here is CASSELTSVYNEQFF. The CDR3 DNA is TGTGCCAGCAGTGAATTGACTAGCGTCTACAATGAGCAGTTCTTC. The whole variable domain, filled in from reference TRBV25-1 and TRBJ2-1, reads EADIYQTPRYLVIGTGKKITLECSQTMGHDKMYWYQQDPGMELHLIHYSYGVNSTEKGDLSSESTVSRIRTEHFPLTLESARPSHTSQYLCASSELTSVYNEQFFGPGTRLTVL.

The rearrangement uses TRBV7-7 and TRBJ2-1; 12 bases agree with TRBD2. The CDR3 has 16 residues. The V segment lost 5 bases and the J segment 8 bases; nucleotides outside the gene matches: 10. Germline CDR1 and CDR2: SSHAT and FNYEAQ (reference sequence). The CDR3 DNA reads TGTGCCAGCAGCCCCACACTAGCGGGAGGCTTCGATGAGCAGTTCTTC. Protein product: CASSPTLAGGFDEQFF.

The gene calls are TRBV20-1 and TRBJ2-1; D remains unclear. This CDR3 region has 11 residues. Trimming stripped 1 base from V and 10 bases from J, with 8 bases between. The germline V gene has CDR1 DFQATT and CDR2 SNEGSKA (reference sequence). DNA of the CDR3: TGCAGTGCTAGAGGACAAGCCGAGCAGTTCTTC. Residues: CSARGQAEQFF.

The chain combines TRBV28 with TRBJ1-1; the D gene is possibly TRBD1 (6 bases). This CDR3 spans 16 amino acids. V lost 2 bases, J lost 1 base, and 14 bases lay in between. Germline lookup yields CDR1 MDHEN and CDR2 SYDVKM. The CDR3 region has the DNA TGTGCCAGCAGTTTACTCCAACAGGGTCCGAACACTGAAGCTTTCTTT. It specifies CASSLLQQGPNTEAFF. The full variable domain, with the rest looked up from reference TRBV28 and TRBJ1-1, is DVKVTQSSRYLVKRTGEKVFLECVQDMDHENMFWYRQDPGLGLRLIYFSYDVKMKEKGDIPEGYSVSREKKERFSLILESASTNQTSMYLCASSLLQQGPNTEAFFGQGTRLTVV.

This clone has a handful of counts. At one boundary the junction diverges from the germline segment, which might be a read error. CDR3 nucleotide sequence: TGTGCCAGCAGTGAAGGAGCCTATCGATCCCTGTTC. Its protein is CASSEGAYRSLF. The chain has TRBV2 and TRBJ2-7, with no clear D. Germline-derived CDR1 and CDR2 are SNHLY and FYNNEI. This CDR3 has 12 amino acids.

The chain combines TRBV28 with TRBJ1-4, with D possibly being TRBD1 (6 bases). Trimming removed 6 bases from V and 1 base from J, with 12 bases in between. The CDR3 runs to 15 residues. Germline CDR1 is MDHEN and CDR2 is SYDVKM. The CDR3 loop is CASSRQARTNEKLFF. CDR3 DNA sequence: TGTGCCAGCAGCCGACAGGCGCGAACTAATGAAAAACTGTTTTTT.

The chain combines TRBV18 with TRBJ1-5; no clear D gene. The CDR3 is 15 residues long. V was pared by 3 bases and J by 2 bases, with 11 bases between. The germline V gene encodes CDR1 KGHSH and CDR2 LQKENI. Here the CDR3 DNA reads TGTGCCAGCTCACCGGGAGCAGTGGGCAATCAGCCCCAGCATTTT. The encoded protein is CASSPGAVGNQPQHF.

V is TRBV20-1 and J is TRBJ2-7, with 11 bases aligning to TRBD2. CDR1 DFQATT and CDR2 SNEGSKA come from the germline V gene (reference sequence). This CDR3 region has 17 residues. After removal of 3 bases from V and 0 bases from J, the junction contained 10 bases not matched to a gene. The CDR3 region is CSASNLAGGPSSYEQYF. Written as DNA, the CDR3 is TGCAGTGCTAGTAACCTAGCGGGAGGTCCAAGCTCCTACGAGCAGTACTTC.

The chain joins TRBV18 to TRBJ2-7; 10 bases match TRBD1. Germline V gives CDR1 KGHSH, CDR2 LQKENI. The CDR3 runs 16 residues. The V segment lost 2 bases and the J segment 3 bases; nucleotides outside the gene matches: 7. CDR3 nucleotides: TGTGCCAGCTCACCAACGGGACAGGGGTCGGGCTACGAGCAGTACTTC. Translation: CASSPTGQGSGYEQYF. The variable domain in full, completed from reference TRBV18 and TRBJ2-7, reads NAGVMQNPRHLVRRRGQEARLRCSPMKGHSHVYWYRQLPEEGLKFMVYLQKENIIDESGMPKERFSAEFPKEGPSILRIQQVVRGDSAAYFCASSPTGQGSGYEQYFGPGTRLTVT.

The V gene is TRBV6-5, the J gene TRBJ1-5, with D possibly TRBD1 on 6 matching bases. Trimming pared 6 bases from V and 4 bases from J, leaving 16 bases between. Germline assignment: CDR1 MNHEY and CDR2 SVGAGI. This CDR3 region has 15 residues. CDR3 protein: CASRDQGMLNQPQHF. DNA of the CDR3: TGTGCCAGCAGAGATCAGGGGATGCTGAATCAGCCCCAGCATTTT.

V usage is TRBV9 and J usage is TRBJ2-3, with 9 bases fitting TRBD2. J lost 2 bases, V lost 4 bases, and 5 bases had no gene match. The CDR3 loop spans 15 amino acids. CDR1 and CDR2 (germline): SGDLS, YYNGEE. The CDR3 nucleotides are TGTGCCAGCAGCCATCTAGCGGGGAACACAGATACGCAGTATTTT. Residues: CASSHLAGNTDTQYF.

This clone was picked up one time. The CDR3 loop is CASSIRSRGSDGSGYTF. The CDR3 coding sequence is TGTGCCAGTAGTATCCGTTCTCGGGGATCGGATGGATCTGGCTACACCTTC. The J gene is TRBJ1-2, the V gene TRBV19, with D unclear. Germline CDR1 LNHDA, CDR2 SQIVND (reference sequence). The length of the CDR3 is 17 residues. V lost 3 bases, J lost 7 bases, and 24 bases lay in between.

This clone showed up just a few times. The gene calls are TRBV28 and TRBJ1-3; TRBD1 aligns across 8 bases. Unmatched junction bases numbered 8, after V lost 6 bases and J lost 4 bases. The CDR3 has 15 amino acids. Germline loops: CDR1 MDHEN, CDR2 SYDVKM. For the CDR3, the DNA is TGTGCCAGCAGAGAACCGGGACAGGAAGGAAACACCATATATTTT. It yields the protein CASREPGQEGNTIYF.